This T cell receptor (beta chain) is from a study of identical twins. In the case of this clonotype: Its specificity is not known.

Study conclusions and caveats: The conclusions drew on cross-sectional statistical analysis instead of tracking the same donors.

Through template switching, a universal primer site was introduced, and the cDNA contained unique molecular identifiers. TCRdb reprocessed the 5' RACE reads with MiXCR, giving one entry per CDR3 protein. The table includes 700,000 to 950,000 distinct CDR3 sequences, roughly an eighth detected once. The sample was also linked to a second study, of yellow fever vaccine responses in identical twins.

The origin of this receptor is a woman between 18 and 29 years old in good health. What was sequenced was PBMCs.

The CDR3 is CASSEGVGGATGETQYF. For the CDR3, the DNA is TGTGCCAGCAGTGAAGGGGTTGGCGGGGCTACCGGAGAGACCCAGTACTTC. The gene calls are TRBV6-1 and TRBJ2-5, with D possibly TRBD2 on 6 matching bases. V was trimmed by 1 base and J by 4 bases, leaving 19 bases between them. Germline V gene data show CDR1 as MNHNS and CDR2 as SASEGT. This CDR3 has 17 amino acids.